What follows are 20 T cell receptor beta chains derived from one specimen sequenced in a study of T cells after posttransplantation cyclophosphamide. Profiled with immunoSEQ multiplex PCR; TCRdb holds only in-frame clones, not every one. The sample yields 6,000 to 7,500 clones, without any singletons. Busulfan-fludarabine conditioning, marrow transplant, and cyclophosphamide on days +3 and +4 were administered. The sample in question was PBMCs, obtained after allogeneic stem cell transplant with posttransplant cyclophosphamide. These receptors were collected from a male patient in his 50s who received an allogeneic stem cell transplant from an unrelated donor, was CMV-positive, and had acute GVHD only. Some T cells may trace back to the graft donor.

This chain links TRBV27 with TRBJ1-6; 11 bases map to TRBD1. The length of the CDR3 is 15 residues. The germline V gene encodes CDR1 MNHEY and CDR2 SMNVEV (reference sequence). V lost 5 bases, J lost 9 bases, and 6 bases stayed unmatched. The CDR3 here is CASSRTGQGGSPLHF. The CDR3 coding sequence is TGTGCCAGCAGTCGAACGGGACAGGGGGGTTCACCCCTCCACTTT.

This clone was detected many times. The chain has TRBV28 and TRBJ1-1, with D maybe TRBD1 (6 bases). This CDR3 contains 12 residues. V was pared by 10 bases and J by 8 bases, with 17 bases between. Germline V gene sequence: CDR1 MDHEN, CDR2 SYDVKM. CDR3 protein: CATNRADGEAFF. The CDR3 coding sequence is TGTGCCACCAACAGGGCCGACGGAGAAGCTTTCTTT.

This clone has a handful of counts. The chain couples TRBV7-9 to TRBJ1-2; D unclear. V was cut by 1 base and J by 4 bases, with 10 bases left in between. Germline loops: CDR1 SEHNR, CDR2 FQNEAQ (reference sequence). The CDR3 is made up of 14 amino acids. CDR3 loop: CASSLGRMVYGYTF. As DNA, the CDR3 is TGTGCCAGCAGCTTAGGCAGGATGGTCTATGGCTACACCTTC.

This clone was detected many times. The V gene is TRBV5-1, the J gene TRBJ1-1; possible D gene TRBD1, 6 bases. CDR1 and CDR2 from the germline V gene are SGHRS and YFSETQ. V was shortened by 3 bases and J by 1 base, with 10 bases between the two germline ends. CDR3 length equals 14 residues. The CDR3 DNA reads TGCGCCAGCAGCTCCAGGACAGCGAACACTGAAGCTTTCTTT. Protein sequence: CASSSRTANTEAFF.

This clone was counted ten times or more. The genes are TRBV15 and TRBJ2-3, with D perhaps TRBD1 (5 bases). In germline, CDR1 is LNHNV, CDR2 YYDKDF (reference sequence). V lost 2 bases to trimming and J lost 4 bases, with 13 bases between them. CDR3 length: 15 amino acids. The CDR3 sequence is CATSRKQGIADTQYF. The CDR3 DNA follows: TGTGCCACCAGCAGAAAGCAGGGAATCGCAGATACGCAGTATTTT. Drawing the rest from reference TRBV15 and TRBJ2-3, the complete variable domain is DAMVIQNPRYQVTQFGKPVTLSCSQTLNHNVMYWYQQKSSQAPKLLFHYYDKDFNNEADTPDNFQSRRPNTSFCFLDIRSPGLGDTAMYLCATSRKQGIADTQYFGPGTRLTVL.

This clone was observed many times. The V and J genes are TRBV7-2 and TRBJ2-5; a weak D match, TRBD2 (6 bases). This CDR3 has 14 amino acids. Germline CDR1 is SGHTA and CDR2 is FQGNSA. V gave up 5 bases and J gave up 9 bases, with 19 bases separating them. The CDR3 region has the DNA TGTGCCAGCAGCCCCAGGACGGGGGAGAGGGCCCAGTACTTC. Translating gives CASSPRTGERAQYF.

This clone has a count of ten or more. The rearrangement joins TRBV7-9 to TRBJ2-1; 7 bases align to TRBD2. The CDR3 extends over 15 amino acids. Per the germline V gene, CDR1 is SEHNR and CDR2 is FQNEAQ (reference sequence). J was trimmed by 4 bases and V by 2 bases; bases with no gene match: 5. Here the CDR3 reads CASSLPAGIYNEQFF. The CDR3 DNA sequence: TGTGCCAGCAGCTTACCAGCGGGAATATACAATGAGCAGTTCTTC.

This clone came up many times. This chain uses TRBV7-6 with TRBJ2-7; TRBD2 aligns across 9 bases. Trimming at V came to 4 bases and at J to 2 bases, leaving 3 bases not matched to a gene. This CDR3 spans 14 amino acids. Germline CDR1 is SGHVS and CDR2 is FNYEAQ. Written as DNA, the CDR3 is TGTGCCAGCAGCTCTAGCGGGGCGACCTACGAGCAGTACTTC. It encodes CASSSSGATYEQYF.

Only a few counts were recorded for this clone. This rearrangement joins TRBV7-2 to TRBJ2-6, with a weak D call TRBD1 (6 bases). CDR1 is SGHTA, CDR2 FQGNSA, per germline. Trimming took off 4 bases at V and 0 bases at J, with 7 bases between the two ends. The CDR3 spans 15 residues. CDR3 DNA sequence: TGTGCCAGCAGCTGGACAGTCTCTGGGGCCAACGTCCTGACTTTC. Translating it yields CASSWTVSGANVLTF.

This clone occurred many times. The gene calls are TRBV6-1 and TRBJ2-7; the D gene is possibly TRBD2 (6 bases). The V end lost 4 bases, the J end lost 7 bases, and 14 bases lay between the germline ends. Germline-derived CDR1 and CDR2 are MNHNS and SASEGT. CDR3 length: 13 residues. The CDR3 DNA reads TGTGCCAGCAGTGCAACGGGAGAGGGGGAGCAGTACTTC. The encoded protein is CASSATGEGEQYF.

Ten or more counts support this clone. This chain links TRBV5-1 with TRBJ2-1, with D possibly being TRBD2 (5 bases). Trimming shortened V by 7 bases and J by 3 bases, and 17 bases separated the two germline ends. Germline values: CDR1 SGHRS, CDR2 YFSETQ. The length of the CDR3 is 15 residues. The CDR3 bases are TGCGCCAGCTCACCGGAGGCGCAAATCTACAATGAGCAGTTCTTC. Residues: CASSPEAQIYNEQFF.

Turning to this clone: A much larger clone lies one base from this, so it may be a read error. This sample includes further DNA sequences coding for the same CDR3. The rearrangement links TRBV6-4 to TRBJ2-1; 7 nucleotides align to TRBD1. Germline V gene sequence: CDR1 MRHNA, CDR2 SNTAGT. V dropped 7 bases and J dropped 0; count of bases not matched to a gene: 6. This CDR3 region has 15 residues. The CDR3 DNA reads as TGTGCCAGCAAGCCCGACAGGGACTCCTACAATGAGCAGTTCTTC. Its protein product is CASKPDRDSYNEQFF.

This clone has a handful of counts. V gene TRBV28 combines with J gene TRBJ2-7; D is unresolved. V dropped 5 bases and J dropped 4 bases, with 12 bases sitting between them. Germline CDR1 and CDR2: MDHEN and SYDVKM. The CDR3 is 13 amino acids. CDR3 in amino acids: CASSRTVLYEQYF. The CDR3 DNA follows: TGTGCCAGCAGTAGAACAGTATTGTACGAGCAGTACTTC.

This clone was recorded at least ten times. For the CDR3, the DNA is TGTGCCAGCAGTCGTAGACAGGGGACCTTGAATGAGCAGTTCTTC. This sequence encodes CASSRRQGTLNEQFF. The V and J genes are TRBV7-9 and TRBJ2-1; the match to TRBD1 covers 8 bases. Unmatched junction bases numbered 11, after V lost 6 bases and J lost 7 bases. The germline CDR1 and CDR2 sequences are SEHNR and FQNEAQ (reference sequence). This CDR3 region has 15 residues.

The chain joins TRBV7-8 to TRBJ2-7, with no clear D. The V end lost 1 base, the J end lost 4 bases, and 8 bases lay between the germline ends. This CDR3 contains 13 residues. Germline-derived CDR1 and CDR2 are SGHVS and FQNEAQ. The CDR3 bases are TGTGCCAGCAGCTTAGGTACGCGATACGAGCAGTACTTC. It specifies CASSLGTRYEQYF.

This chain links TRBV5-1 with TRBJ2-5; 7 bases are a match to TRBD1. Germline V lookup: CDR1 SGHRS, CDR2 YFSETQ. The CDR3 extends over 15 amino acids. The V gene end was trimmed by 4 bases and the J gene end by 1 base; junction bases not matched to a gene: 7. CDR3 region: CASSDPTGSQETQYF. The CDR3 bases are TGCGCCAGCAGCGATCCGACAGGGTCCCAAGAGACCCAGTACTTC.

This chain joins TRBV28 and TRBJ2-7; TRBD1 is a possible D gene (6 bases). The CDR3 covers 13 residues. Trimming shortened V by 6 bases and J by 2 bases, and 11 bases separated the two germline ends. In germline, CDR1 is MDHEN, CDR2 SYDVKM. DNA for the CDR3: TGTGCCAGCAGCACACAGGGTGCCTACGAGCAGTACTTC. Residues: CASSTQGAYEQYF.

This clone showed up many times. The rearrangement joins TRBV2 to TRBJ2-6; D is undetermined. Germline V CDR1 and CDR2: SNHLY, FYNNEI. This CDR3 comprises 14 residues. V was shortened by 4 bases and J by 1 base, with 5 bases between the two germline ends. The CDR3 spells CASSVSSGANVLTF. As DNA, the CDR3 is TGTGCCAGCAGTGTGTCATCTGGGGCCAACGTCCTGACTTTC.

This clone occurred many times. Other nucleotide sequences from this sample produce the same CDR3. The chain joins TRBV28 to TRBJ2-2, with D tentatively TRBD2 (7 bases). This CDR3 is 16 amino acids long. CDR1 MDHEN and CDR2 SYDVKM come from the germline V gene. V dropped 7 bases and J dropped 2 bases, with 17 bases sitting between them. CDR3 in DNA: TGTGCCAGCACCTCTGAGGGGGGGCTCAACACCGGGGAGCTGTTTTTT. Its protein product is CASTSEGGLNTGELFF. Looking up the rest from reference TRBV28 and TRBJ2-2 gives the full variable domain: DVKVTQSSRYLVKRTGEKVFLECVQDMDHENMFWYRQDPGLGLRLIYFSYDVKMKEKGDIPEGYSVSREKKERFSLILESASTNQTSMYLCASTSEGGLNTGELFFGEGSRLTVL.

In this sample, this clone turned up many times. In DNA form, the CDR3 reads TGTGCCAGCAGTACCGGACAGGGGTTTTCACCCCTCCACTTT. Its protein product is CASSTGQGFSPLHF. The chain recombines TRBV6-6 with TRBJ1-6; 9 bases fit TRBD1. With V trimmed by 5 bases and J by 9 bases, 5 bases remained unmatched. CDR3 size: 14 residues. Germline V gene sequence: CDR1 MNHNY, CDR2 SVGAGI (reference sequence).